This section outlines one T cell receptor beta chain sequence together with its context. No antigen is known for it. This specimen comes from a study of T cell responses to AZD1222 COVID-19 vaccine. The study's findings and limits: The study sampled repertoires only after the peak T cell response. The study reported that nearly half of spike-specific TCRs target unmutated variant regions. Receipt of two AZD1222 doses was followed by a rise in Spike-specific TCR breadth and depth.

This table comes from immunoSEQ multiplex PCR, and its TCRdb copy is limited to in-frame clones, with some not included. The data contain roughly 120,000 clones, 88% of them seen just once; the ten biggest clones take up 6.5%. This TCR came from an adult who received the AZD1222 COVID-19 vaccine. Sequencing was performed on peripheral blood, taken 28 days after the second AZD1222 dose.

CDR3: CASRTENQPQHF. As DNA, the CDR3 is TGTGCCAGTAGGACGGAAAATCAGCCCCAGCATTTT. The chain links TRBV19 to TRBJ1-5; D gene uncertain. In germline, CDR1 is LNHDA, CDR2 SQIVND (reference sequence). V was shortened by 6 bases and J by 4 bases, with 7 bases between the two germline ends. The CDR3 is made up of 12 amino acids.